One sample yielded the 3 T cell receptor beta chains listed below, sequenced in a study of CD8 T cells in Susac syndrome. Reverse transcription of about 0.5 to 1 ug RNA used random hexamers. TCRdb recomputed calls from the immunoSEQ multiplex PCR reads with MiXCR, one row per CDR3 protein. The sample shows approximately 180,000 distinct CDR3 sequences, about 94% of them seen only once. The specimen sequenced was CD4+ T cells from PBMCs. The source is a human donor with multiple sclerosis.

The genes are TRBV9 and TRBJ2-2; TRBD2 might be the D (6 bases). The germline V gene encodes CDR1 SGDLS and CDR2 YYNGEE. V was pared by 2 bases and J by 0 bases, with 8 bases between. There are 15 residues in the CDR3. The CDR3 loop is CASSVGTPNTGELFF. CDR3 coding DNA: TGTGCCAGCAGCGTCGGGACTCCGAACACCGGGGAGCTGTTTTTT.

The CDR3: CASSLLGTGRNQPQHF. The CDR3 bases are TGTGCCAGCAGTTTACTTGGGACAGGGCGGAATCAGCCCCAGCATTTT. V gene TRBV27 combines with J gene TRBJ1-5; the match to TRBD1 covers 9 bases. After removal of 2 bases from V and 4 bases from J, the junction contained 6 bases not matched to a gene. Germline loops: CDR1 MNHEY, CDR2 SMNVEV (reference sequence). The CDR3 length is 16 residues.

V gene TRBV18 combines with J gene TRBJ2-5; 7 bases line up with TRBD1. Per the germline V gene, CDR1 is KGHSH and CDR2 is LQKENI. The CDR3 totals 15 residues. The trim removed 5 bases at V and 0 bases at J, leaving 6 bases unmatched. The CDR3 sequence: CASSSMTGYQETQYF. CDR3 nucleotide sequence: TGTGCCAGCTCAAGTATGACAGGGTACCAAGAGACCCAGTACTTC.